Listed below are T cell receptor beta chains from one sample, sequenced in a study of identical twins. One entry per CDR3 protein results from TCRdb running MiXCR on the 5' RACE reads. The sample has under 250,000 distinct CDR3 sequences; 10% to 15% are singletons. These data were also reused for a study on yellow fever vaccine responses in identical twins.

What was sequenced was memory (CD45RO+) T cells sorted from blood. The receptors derive from a young woman in good health. Each CDR3 is given with its conserved first and last residue. A D gene is named only where the DNA matches it firmly. Size is stated for part of the rows, as once, few or many counts, or as a class when the clone is expanded.

j_call d_call v_call clone_size cdr3_aa cdr3_nt
TRBJ2-5 . TRBV12-3/TRBV12-4 . CASSFDLGETQYF TGTGCCAGCAGTTTCGATCTGGGGGAGACCCAGTACTTC
TRBJ2-6 . TRBV4-2 few CASSLAGFSGANVLTF TGTGCCAGCAGCTTAGCTGGGTTTAGTGGGGCCAACGTCCTGACTTTC
TRBJ2-7 . TRBV6-5 . CASSFPENSFYEQYF TGTGCCAGCAGTTTCCCAGAAAATAGTTTCTACGAGCAGTACTTC
TRBJ2-6 . TRBV18 few CASSLSRGANVLTF TGTGCCAGCTCCCTTTCGAGGGGGGCCAACGTCCTGACTTTC
TRBJ1-1 TRBD1 TRBV2 . CASSVGQGSTEAFF TGTGCCAGCAGTGTGGGACAGGGGAGCACTGAAGCTTTCTTT
TRBJ1-1 TRBD1 TRBV10-3 . CAITVGQGNTEAFF TGTGCCATCACCGTAGGACAGGGGAACACTGAAGCTTTCTTT
TRBJ2-2 TRBD1 TRBV5-4 . CASSSKVQGDTGELFF TGTGCCAGCAGCTCAAAAGTACAGGGGGACACCGGGGAGCTGTTTTTT
TRBJ2-1 . TRBV3-1 many CASSQDLTLQLSNEQFF TGTGCCAGCAGCCAAGATCTAACCTTACAGTTGAGCAATGAGCAGTTCTTC
TRBJ1-2 . TRBV6-1 . CASSEGGPVYGYTF TGTGCCAGCAGTGAGGGGGGCCCGGTCTATGGCTACACCTTC
TRBJ2-7 . TRBV25-1 few CASSAGHLLYF TGTGCCAGCAGTGCGGGACATCTCCTGTACTTC
TRBJ2-5 . TRBV6-2/TRBV6-3 few CASSYSLVGGETQYF TGTGCCAGCAGTTACTCACTAGTGGGGGGAGAGACCCAGTACTTC
TRBJ2-3 TRBD1 TRBV14 . CASSQDPTGGDTQYF TGTGCCAGCAGCCAAGATCCGACAGGGGGAGATACGCAGTATTTT
TRBJ2-3 TRBD2 TRBV4-2 . CASSPYLTSGRPHGADTQYF TGTGCCAGCAGCCCCTACTTGACTAGCGGGAGGCCCCACGGGGCAGATACGCAGTATTTT
TRBJ2-3 . TRBV10-3 few CAISRDSTDTQYF TGTGCCATCAGTCGTGACAGCACAGATACGCAGTATTTT
TRBJ2-3 . TRBV15 few CATSRDYTDTQYF TGTGCCACCAGCAGAGACTACACAGATACGCAGTATTTT
TRBJ1-2 . TRBV7-2 few CASRTGRENYGYTF TGTGCCAGCAGAACAGGCAGGGAGAACTATGGCTACACCTTC
TRBJ2-2 . TRBV7-3 . CASRAGATGELFF TGTGCCAGCCGGGCAGGGGCCACCGGGGAGCTGTTTTTT
TRBJ2-7 TRBD1 TRBV7-9 many CASSLTGNEQYF TGTGCCAGCAGCCTGACAGGGAACGAGCAGTACTTC
TRBJ2-5 TRBD2 TRBV9 . CASSGHLAGYAETQYF TGTGCCAGCAGCGGCCATCTAGCGGGTTACGCGGAGACCCAGTACTTC
TRBJ1-1 . TRBV18 . CASDGGTEAFF TGTGCCAGCGATGGGGGGACTGAAGCTTTCTTT
TRBJ2-1 TRBD1 TRBV5-1 many CASSLVQGADNEQFF TGCGCCAGCAGCTTGGTTCAGGGGGCTGACAATGAGCAGTTCTTC
TRBJ2-7 TRBD2 TRBV11-2 . CASSRTSGSPNSYEQYF TGTGCCAGCAGCCGGACTAGCGGGAGTCCAAATTCCTACGAGCAGTACTTC
TRBJ2-3 . TRBV18 once CASSPPGTSDTQYF TGTGCCAGCTCACCACCAGGGACTTCAGATACGCAGTATTTT
TRBJ2-7 . TRBV6-2/TRBV6-3 many CASSYRQVYEQYF TGTGCCAGCAGTTACCGACAAGTCTACGAGCAGTACTTC
TRBJ1-6 . TRBV5-1 few CASSLKAGSGGF TGCGCCAGCAGCTTGAAAGCTGGGAGTGGGGGCTTT
TRBJ2-2 . TRBV30 many CAWARNTGELFF TGTGCCTGGGCCCGGAACACCGGGGAGCTGTTTTTT
TRBJ2-1 . TRBV7-9 many CASSLEIVGWTPSGFF TGTGCCAGCAGCTTAGAGATTGTTGGGTGGACCCCGTCGGGGTTCTTC
TRBJ2-2 . TRBV10-3 few CAISVAGDSNTGELFF TGTGCCATCAGTGTGGCAGGGGATTCGAACACCGGGGAGCTGTTTTTT
TRBJ2-3 . TRBV4-3 many CASSQDGITGMRADTQYF TGCGCCAGCAGCCAAGATGGGATAACAGGGATGCGGGCAGATACGCAGTATTTT
TRBJ2-3 . TRBV7-2 . CASSLATPRTDTQYF TGTGCCAGCAGCTTAGCAACGCCTCGCACAGATACGCAGTATTTT
TRBJ1-1 . TRBV6-2/TRBV6-3 few CASSYNPGAGNTEAFF TGTGCCAGCAGTTACAATCCGGGGGCGGGGAACACTGAAGCTTTCTTT